The TCR beta chain described here comes from a study of persistence of HIV-infected CD4 T cells. Whole-study findings and limits: Antigen-responding cells were enriched for degenerate expanded CDR3beta sequences.

Stimulation used 8 to 10 ug/mL lysate from CMV-infected fibroblasts. Sorted nonresponding memory CD4+ T cells were CD40L-negative, CD69-negative, CD45RO-high. The libraries were made with immunoSEQ version 4 in survey mode. The assay was immunoSEQ multiplex PCR, and TCRdb's table has in-frame clones only and misses some. Of fewer than 30,000 clones listed, roughly 78% were seen once; the top ten hold less than 5%. Trimming removed 6 bases at V and 6 bases at J, with 15 bases between. The CDR3 spans 15 residues. CDR1 SNHLY and CDR2 FYNNEI come from the germline V gene. As regards this clone: The target antigen is unknown.

The receptor's source is an adult man with HIV who was CMV-seropositive. The V call is TRBV2, the J call TRBJ1-6; D may be TRBD1 (6 bases). Sequenced here: CD4+ T cells sorted from PBMCs after approximately 20-hour stimulation, sampled from a patient who received antiretroviral therapy. As DNA, the CDR3 is TGTGCCAGCAGGTACCGGGACACAGCTAATTCACCCCTCCACTTT. Its translation is CASRYRDTANSPLHF.